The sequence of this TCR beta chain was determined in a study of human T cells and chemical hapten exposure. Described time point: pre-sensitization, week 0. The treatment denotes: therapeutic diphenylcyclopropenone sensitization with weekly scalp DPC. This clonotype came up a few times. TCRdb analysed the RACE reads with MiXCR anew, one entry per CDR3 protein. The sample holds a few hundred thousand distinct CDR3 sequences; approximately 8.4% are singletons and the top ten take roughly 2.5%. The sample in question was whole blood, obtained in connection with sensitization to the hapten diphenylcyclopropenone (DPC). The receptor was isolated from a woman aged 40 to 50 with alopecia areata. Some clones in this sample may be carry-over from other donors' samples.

The CDR3 is CASSLGQLFQETQYF. The CDR3 DNA reads as TGTGCCAGCAGCTTGGGACAGTTGTTCCAAGAGACCCAGTACTTC. The chain couples TRBV5-5 to TRBJ2-5; D may be TRBD1 (5 bases). The CDR3 is made up of 15 amino acids. V was shortened by 0 bases and J by 1 base, with 10 bases between the two germline ends. Germline CDR1 SGHKS, CDR2 YYEKEE (reference sequence).